The 32 T cell receptor beta chains in this list originate from one sample, sequenced in a study of blood T cell repertoires in COVID-19. TCRdb's table, derived via immunoSEQ multiplex PCR, lists solely in-frame clones and lacks some. The sample holds about 180,000 clones, 80% to 90% seen once. Sequenced sample: PBMCs or T cells enriched from blood (not recorded which). All receptors derive from a young woman who had recovered from COVID-19.

The chain carries TRBV4-3 and TRBJ1-5; D is ambiguous. Germline-derived CDR1 and CDR2 are LGHNA and YSLEER. This CDR3 is built from 15 residues. Between the trimmed V and J ends, which lost 0 bases and 5 bases, there was a span of 11 bases. This chain's CDR3 is CASSQELAHHQPQHF. DNA for the CDR3: TGCGCCAGCAGCCAAGAGCTAGCTCATCATCAGCCCCAGCATTTT.

The rearrangement uses TRBV7-2 and TRBJ1-5; tentatively, D is TRBD1 (6 bases). Trimming cost V 8 bases and J 1 base, with 9 bases left between them. The CDR3 is 13 residues long. The germline gives CDR1 SGHTA, CDR2 FQGNSA. For the CDR3, the DNA is TGTGCCAGCGCTAGGGGGAGCAATCAGCCCCAGCATTTT. The encoded protein is CASARGSNQPQHF.

This chain links TRBV14 with TRBJ1-1; TRBD1 matches 12 bases. CDR1 SGHDN and CDR2 FVKESK come from the germline V gene. The length of the CDR3 is 17 residues. V dropped 1 base and J dropped 10; count of bases not matched to a gene: 13. This chain's CDR3 is CASSQAWDRGRVYAAFF. In nucleotides, the CDR3 is TGTGCCAGCAGCCAAGCTTGGGACAGGGGGCGCGTGTATGCAGCTTTCTTT.

The chain joins TRBV7-9 to TRBJ1-2, with no clear D. V lost 1 base and J 4 bases, leaving 13 bases between the germline ends. This CDR3 comprises 15 residues. The germline CDR1 and CDR2 sequences are SEHNR and FQNEAQ (reference sequence). CDR3 sequence reads: CASSLDGAPGYGYTF. Here the CDR3 DNA reads TGTGCCAGCAGCTTAGATGGAGCTCCCGGCTATGGCTACACCTTC.

The chain employs TRBV14 and TRBJ1-1; D uncertain. Germline CDR1 SGHDN, CDR2 FVKESK. V lost 5 bases and J 1 base, leaving 8 bases between the germline ends. This CDR3 is 13 amino acids long. This CDR3 reads CASSETANTEAFF. CDR3 nucleotide sequence: TGTGCCAGCAGCGAAACAGCGAACACTGAAGCTTTCTTT.

This rearrangement joins TRBV28 to TRBJ1-5, with 7 bases fitting TRBD1. Germline V gives CDR1 MDHEN, CDR2 SYDVKM. CDR3 size: 14 residues. The V gene end was trimmed by 5 bases and the J gene end by 7 bases; junction bases not matched to a gene: 8. CDR3 region: CASSNDREQQPQHF. In DNA form, the CDR3 reads TGTGCCAGCAGTAACGACAGGGAGCAACAGCCCCAGCATTTT.

The chain couples TRBV24-1 to TRBJ1-6, with D possibly matching TRBD1 (5 bases). Germline CDR1 is KGHDR and CDR2 is SFDVKD. This CDR3 is built from 15 residues. Trimming took 3 bases from V and 9 from J, leaving 14 bases between them. CDR3 sequence reads: CATSDGRGLGSPLHF. The CDR3 DNA follows: TGTGCCACCAGTGATGGACGGGGGTTAGGTTCACCCCTCCACTTT.

The genes are TRBV30 and TRBJ2-7; perhaps TRBD1 as D (6 bases). The CDR3 length is 11 residues. V was trimmed by 8 bases and J by 3 bases, leaving 11 bases between them. Per germline, CDR1 GTSNPN and CDR2 SVGIG (reference sequence). CDR3 region: CALDSNYEQYF. The CDR3 nucleotides read TGTGCCCTGGACAGCAACTACGAGCAGTACTTC.

J is TRBJ1-5 and V is TRBV28, with TRBD1 matching 12 bases. V trimming: 3 bases; J trimming: 6 bases; junction bases outside the gene matches: 3. This CDR3 is built from 15 residues. Germline CDR1 and CDR2: MDHEN and SYDVKM. The CDR3 DNA reads as TGTGCCAGCAGTTTGGGGACAGGGGGCACTCAGCCCCAGCATTTT. This encodes CASSLGTGGTQPQHF. Filled out from reference TRBV28 and TRBJ1-5, the complete variable domain reads DVKVTQSSRYLVKRTGEKVFLECVQDMDHENMFWYRQDPGLGLRLIYFSYDVKMKEKGDIPEGYSVSREKKERFSLILESASTNQTSMYLCASSLGTGGTQPQHFGDGTRLSIL.

V and J are TRBV7-9 and TRBJ1-4, with D uncertain. The germline V gene has CDR1 SEHNR and CDR2 FQNEAQ (reference sequence). V gave up 5 bases and J gave up 7 bases, with 8 bases separating them. This CDR3 is built from 12 residues. CDR3: CASSQKVEKLFF. In DNA form, the CDR3 reads TGTGCCAGCAGCCAGAAAGTTGAAAAACTGTTTTTT.

The sample holds a few counts of this clone. V usage is TRBV5-1 and J usage is TRBJ1-3; 7 positions match TRBD1. V shed 4 bases and J 0 bases; nucleotides not matched to a gene: 4. The CDR3 spans 15 residues. CDR1 and CDR2 (germline): SGHRS, YFSETQ. The CDR3 sequence is CASSVGQSSGNTIYF. For the CDR3, the DNA is TGCGCCAGCAGCGTGGGACAGAGCTCTGGAAACACCATATATTTT.

The chain has TRBV10-3 and TRBJ1-5, with D uncertain. The germline V gene has CDR1 ENHRY and CDR2 SYGVKD. The CDR3 length is 14 residues. The V end was cut by 0 bases, the J end by 5 bases, with 8 bases between. CDR3 in DNA: TGTGCCATCAGTGAGTCAGGCGGGGATCAGCCCCAGCATTTT. This codes for CAISESGGDQPQHF.

The chain carries TRBV5-1 and TRBJ2-1; 9 nucleotides line up with TRBD1. Trimming at V came to 4 bases and at J to 4 bases, leaving 3 bases not matched to a gene. Germline CDR1 SGHRS, CDR2 YFSETQ. The CDR3 covers 14 residues. Here the CDR3 DNA reads TGCGCCAGCAGCCCCGGACAGGGGTACAATGAGCAGTTCTTC. Translated: CASSPGQGYNEQFF.

This rearrangement joins TRBV5-6 to TRBJ1-2, with D unclear. The V gene's germline CDR1 is SGHDT and CDR2 YYEEEE. The germline V and J ends were trimmed by 0 bases and 6 bases, with 9 bases remaining between them. The CDR3 runs 13 residues. The CDR3 loop is CASSLDPPNGYTF. CDR3 bases: TGTGCCAGCAGCTTGGACCCGCCTAATGGCTACACCTTC.

V gene TRBV4-3 combines with J gene TRBJ2-3; D is perhaps TRBD2 (5 bases). V lost 0 bases to trimming and J lost 4 bases, with 14 bases between them. Germline assignment: CDR1 LGHNA and CDR2 YSLEER. The CDR3 spans 16 residues. The CDR3 spells CASSQEISPGADTQYF. Written as DNA, the CDR3 is TGCGCCAGCAGCCAAGAAATTTCGCCCGGGGCAGATACGCAGTATTTT.

The CDR3 DNA sequence: TGTGCCAGCAGCTGGCTAGTCGTGGGGCAGTTCTTC. It specifies CASSWLVVGQFF. V and J are TRBV5-8 and TRBJ2-1; D unclear. This CDR3 region has 12 residues. Germline loops: CDR1 SGHTS, CDR2 YDEGEE. V lost 3 bases and J lost 12, with 13 bases in between.

V and J are TRBV2 and TRBJ2-2; 15 bases are shared with TRBD2. The trim removed 7 bases at V and 6 bases at J, leaving 3 bases unmatched. The CDR3 spans 15 residues. CDR1 and CDR2 (germline): SNHLY, FYNNEI. CDR3 protein: CASKGLAGGPGELFF. CDR3 in DNA: TGTGCCAGCAAAGGACTAGCGGGAGGGCCCGGGGAGCTGTTTTTT.

The chain carries TRBV4-2 and TRBJ2-7; D may be TRBD2 (6 bases). V was cut by 0 bases and J by 3 bases, with 9 bases left in between. The CDR3 is 14 residues long. CDR1 is LGHNA and CDR2 is YNFKEQ in the germline V gene. The CDR3 sequence: CASSQDAGNYEQYF. The CDR3 nucleotides read TGTGCCAGCAGCCAAGACGCGGGGAACTACGAGCAGTACTTC.

V gene TRBV27 combines with J gene TRBJ1-2; a possible D gene is TRBD1 (6 bases). The CDR3 covers 15 residues. V lost 5 bases to trimming and J lost 8 bases, with 21 bases between them. Germline CDR1 is MNHEY and CDR2 is SMNVEV (reference sequence). The CDR3, as DNA: TGTGCCAGCAGTCCAAATGGGGCAGGGGCTGGCGGCTACACCTTC. Translated: CASSPNGAGAGGYTF.

The chain combines TRBV28 with TRBJ2-2; no clear D gene. The CDR3 covers 15 residues. Germline loops: CDR1 MDHEN, CDR2 SYDVKM. Trimming removed 3 bases at V and 0 bases at J, with 8 bases between. CDR3 DNA sequence: TGTGCCAGCAGTTTCACACAACCGAACACCGGGGAGCTGTTTTTT. This gives the protein CASSFTQPNTGELFF.

The CDR3 DNA sequence: TGTGCCAGCAGCTACTCCGGGACAGAACCTGGCGAGCAGTACTTC. Protein product: CASSYSGTEPGEQYF. The chain uses TRBV3-1 (or the pseudogene TRBV3-2) and TRBJ2-7; 7 bases are a match to TRBD1. This CDR3 region has 15 residues. Germline CDR1 LGHDT, CDR2 YNNKEL (reference sequence). Germline trimming cut 5 bases from V and 6 bases from J; bases unmatched to any gene: 13.

The chain couples TRBV7-6 to TRBJ2-1; 7 bases align to TRBD1. The CDR3 loop spans 16 amino acids. V was clipped by 1 base and J by 0 bases; unmatched bases: 3. The V gene's germline CDR1 is SGHVS and CDR2 FNYEAQ. CDR3 sequence (DNA): TGTGCCAGCAGCTTAGTCGGGGACAGCTCCTACAATGAGCAGTTCTTC. Amino acids: CASSLVGDSSYNEQFF.

The chain has TRBV29-1 and TRBJ1-6; D is undetermined. V lost 6 bases, J lost 9 bases, and 15 bases lay in between. CDR1 and CDR2 (germline): SQVTM, ANQGSEA. The CDR3 loop spans 13 amino acids. CDR3 loop: CSVATQEGSPLHF. Here the CDR3 DNA reads TGCAGCGTGGCGACTCAAGAGGGTTCACCCCTCCACTTT.

The chain links TRBV4-1 to TRBJ1-4; D is ambiguous. The CDR3 totals 14 residues. With 1 base removed from V and 8 bases from J, the gap between germline ends came to 11 bases. Germline V CDR1 and CDR2: MGHRA, YSYEKL. This CDR3 is CASSQGPTGEKLFF. The CDR3 DNA reads TGCGCCAGCAGCCAAGGGCCGACGGGGGAAAAACTGTTTTTT.

V gene TRBV7-9 combines with J gene TRBJ1-1; D unresolved. In germline, CDR1 is SEHNR, CDR2 FQNEAQ (reference sequence). V dropped 3 bases and J dropped 1 base, with 12 bases sitting between them. This CDR3 is 15 amino acids long. The CDR3 DNA is TGTGCCAGCAGCTTTTCGTTGGCAGGGAACACTGAAGCTTTCTTT. Amino acids: CASSFSLAGNTEAFF.

The chain combines TRBV19 with TRBJ1-5; no definite D call. The CDR3 length is 14 residues. The V end was cut by 7 bases, the J end by 0 bases, with 10 bases between. Germline CDR1 LNHDA, CDR2 SQIVND (reference sequence). The CDR3 is CASNRDDSNQPQHF. The CDR3 nucleotides are TGTGCCAGTAACAGAGATGATAGCAATCAGCCCCAGCATTTT.

CDR3 in DNA: TGTGCCAGCGGCCAACTAATCGGGGTTCGGACAGGGGGCGAAGTTTGGAACACTGAAGCTTTCTTT. Protein sequence: CASGQLIGVRTGGEVWNTEAFF. The gene calls are TRBV28 and TRBJ1-1, with 11 positions matching TRBD1. The CDR3 spans 22 residues. J gave up 1 base and V 8 bases, and 27 bases lay outside the gene matches. CDR1 is MDHEN and CDR2 is SYDVKM in the germline V gene.

V usage is TRBV28 and J usage is TRBJ2-3; 11 nucleotides match TRBD2. Germline V gene lookup returns CDR1 MDHEN and CDR2 SYDVKM. V was pared by 4 bases and J by 7 bases, with 10 bases of the junction left unmatched. CDR3 length equals 16 residues. For the CDR3, the DNA is TGTGCCAGCAGTTCTGAGGTAGCGGGAGGGCCGAATACGCAGTATTTT. It translates to CASSSEVAGGPNTQYF. The full variable domain, completed using reference TRBV28 and TRBJ2-3, is DVKVTQSSRYLVKRTGEKVFLECVQDMDHENMFWYRQDPGLGLRLIYFSYDVKMKEKGDIPEGYSVSREKKERFSLILESASTNQTSMYLCASSSEVAGGPNTQYFGPGTRLTVL.

The chain couples TRBV7-2 to TRBJ2-3; 12 positions match TRBD2. CDR3 length: 16 amino acids. Germline values: CDR1 SGHTA, CDR2 FQGNSA. Losses at the gene ends were 0 bases for V and 10 bases for J; bases not matched to a gene: 8. CDR3: CASSLATSGGPAAQYF. CDR3 sequence (DNA): TGTGCCAGCAGCTTAGCAACTAGCGGGGGGCCCGCTGCGCAGTATTTT.

This clone is a singleton in its sample. The V and J genes are TRBV5-8 and TRBJ1-3, with 12 bases lining up with TRBD1. Germline CDR1 and CDR2: SGHTS and YDEGEE. This CDR3 is 16 amino acids long. With V trimmed by 4 bases and J by 4 bases, 6 bases remained unmatched. CDR3 in amino acids: CASSAGTGGSGNTIYF. As DNA, the CDR3 is TGTGCCAGCAGCGCCGGGACAGGGGGCTCCGGAAACACCATATATTTT.

The chain employs TRBV7-9 and TRBJ1-1; D unclear. CDR1 and CDR2 (germline): SEHNR, FQNEAQ (reference sequence). Trimming stripped 3 bases from V and 6 bases from J, with 5 bases between. CDR3 length: 11 residues. The chain's CDR3 is CASSFSAEAFF. The CDR3 DNA is TGTGCCAGCAGCTTCTCAGCTGAAGCTTTCTTT.

The chain joins TRBV18 to TRBJ1-3, with D perhaps matching TRBD1 (6 bases). Trimming removed 6 bases from V and 0 bases from J, with 12 bases in between. CDR3 length: 15 amino acids. Germline CDR1 reads KGHSH; CDR2 reads LQKENI. The CDR3 DNA is TGTGCCAGCTCGCCGACAGGAAGCTCTGGAAACACCATATATTTT. Translating gives CASSPTGSSGNTIYF.